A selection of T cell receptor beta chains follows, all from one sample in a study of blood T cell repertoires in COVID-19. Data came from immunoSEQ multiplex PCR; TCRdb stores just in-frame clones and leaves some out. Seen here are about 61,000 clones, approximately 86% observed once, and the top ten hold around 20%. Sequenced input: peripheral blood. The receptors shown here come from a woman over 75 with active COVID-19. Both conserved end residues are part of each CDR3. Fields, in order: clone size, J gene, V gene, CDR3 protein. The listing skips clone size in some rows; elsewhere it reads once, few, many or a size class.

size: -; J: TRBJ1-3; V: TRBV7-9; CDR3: CASSLDRQGSGNTIYF
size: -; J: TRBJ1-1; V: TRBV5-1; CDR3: CASSLRDTRNTEAFF
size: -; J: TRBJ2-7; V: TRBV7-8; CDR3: CASSFRPSGDEQYF
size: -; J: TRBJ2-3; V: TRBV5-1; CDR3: CASSLGQAALGDTQYF
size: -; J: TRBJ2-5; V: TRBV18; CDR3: CASSPSARSTGAQYF
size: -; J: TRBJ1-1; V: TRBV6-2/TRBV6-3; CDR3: CASSSQGVPEAFF
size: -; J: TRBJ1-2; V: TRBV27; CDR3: CASSLSRDSYGYTF
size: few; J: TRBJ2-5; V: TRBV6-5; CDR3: CASSYSPNSRETQYF
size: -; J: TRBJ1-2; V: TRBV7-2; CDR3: CASSFYYGYTF
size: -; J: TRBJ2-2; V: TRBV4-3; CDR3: CASSQALQGPGELFF
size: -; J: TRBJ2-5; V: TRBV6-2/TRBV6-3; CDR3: CASSSGQRETQYF
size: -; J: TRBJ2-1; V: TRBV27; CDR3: CASSLSASGGGYNEQFF